Sequencing of this T cell receptor (beta chain) was carried out in a study of T cells in Graves' hyperthyroidism and ophthalmopathy. Germline lookup yields CDR1 SGHDT and CDR2 YYEEEE. Trimming removed 2 bases from V and 15 bases from J; junction bases left unmatched: 8. The CDR3 is 12 amino acids. Clinical symptoms, serum thyroxine and TRAb, thyroid ultrasound and orbital computed tomography were used for the diagnoses. What was amplified from RNA transcripts were TCR beta CDR3 regions. First-round RT-PCR targeting the TCR CDR3 was performed with the HTBI primer set. TCRdb called the multiplex PCR reads again in MiXCR, with one record for every CDR3 protein. The table records 400,000 to 600,000 distinct CDR3 sequences, approximately 16% of them present only once.

J is TRBJ2-1 and V is TRBV5-6, with 7 bases identical to TRBD1. The receptor's source is a woman in her thirties with Graves' ophthalmopathy. Sequenced: blood. CDR3 protein: CASSFSRDRGFF. The CDR3 bases are TGTGCCAGCAGCTTTTCCCGGGACAGAGGGTTCTTC. Drawing the rest from reference TRBV5-6 and TRBJ2-1, the complete variable domain is DAGVTQSPTHLIKTRGQQVTLRCSPKSGHDTVSWYQQALGQGPQFIFQYYEEEERQRGNFPDRFSGHQFPNYSSELNVNALLLGDSALYLCASSFSRDRGFFGPGTRLTVL.